The 31 T cell receptor beta chains below all came from one sample that was sequenced in a study of graft-versus-host responses after intestinal transplantation. Their antigens are not known. The method was immunoSEQ multiplex PCR; TCRdb's version includes in-frame clones alone and lacks a portion of them. This sample has roughly 69,000 clones; 90% occur once, and the top ten carry roughly 1.5%. The sequenced sample was unstimulated CD8+ T cells sorted from spleen or lymph node cells, obtained before transplant. All receptors derive from a human donor who was the organ donor for an intestinal transplant.

For the CDR3, the DNA is TGTGCCAGCAGCCAAAGTGCAACTAACTACGAGCAGTACTTC. It translates to CASSQSATNYEQYF. J is TRBJ2-7 and V is TRBV7-9; D is undetermined. The CDR3 contains 14 residues. Germline-derived CDR1 and CDR2 are SEHNR and FQNEAQ (reference sequence). V was trimmed by 5 bases and J by 3 bases, leaving 14 bases between them.

This rearrangement joins TRBV27 to TRBJ1-5; D gene uncertain. The CDR3 totals 11 residues. Trimming left V 7 bases short and J 7 bases short, with 8 bases between. Germline CDR1 reads MNHEY; CDR2 reads SMNVEV (reference sequence). This chain's CDR3 is CASTGGQPQHF. The CDR3 bases are TGTGCCAGCACCGGAGGACAGCCCCAGCATTTT.

The V call is TRBV7-2, the J call TRBJ2-1, with TRBD1 matching over 8 bases. The CDR3 extends over 17 amino acids. Germline V lookup: CDR1 SGHTA, CDR2 FQGNSA. Trimming at V came to 5 bases and at J to 4 bases, leaving 13 bases not matched to a gene. CDR3 sequence reads: CASSIDRGTRPYNEQFF. The CDR3 DNA sequence: TGTGCCAGCAGCATTGACAGGGGAACTAGACCTTACAATGAGCAGTTCTTC. The full variable domain, its missing parts supplied by reference TRBV7-2 and TRBJ2-1, is GAGVSQSPSNKVTEKGKDVELRCDPISGHTALYWYRQSLGQGLEFLIYFQGNSAPDKSGLPSDRFSAERTGGSVSTLTIQRTQQEDSAVYLCASSIDRGTRPYNEQFFGPGTRLTVL.

The V gene is TRBV28, the J gene TRBJ2-1; perhaps TRBD2 as D (5 bases). The CDR3 extends over 13 amino acids. V was shortened by 5 bases and J by 10 bases, with 15 bases between the two germline ends. In germline, CDR1 is MDHEN, CDR2 SYDVKM. The CDR3 sequence is CASSPFGVGEQFF. CDR3 DNA: TGTGCCAGCAGTCCTTTCGGGGTAGGGGAGCAGTTCTTC.

The chain combines TRBV28 with TRBJ1-4; 8 positions match TRBD1. Per germline, CDR1 MDHEN and CDR2 SYDVKM. CDR3 length: 16 amino acids. V was clipped by 4 bases and J by 4 bases; unmatched bases: 8. This CDR3 reads CASSSYRGTLNEKLFF. As DNA, the CDR3 is TGTGCCAGCAGTTCATACAGGGGGACCCTTAATGAAAAACTGTTTTTT.

The J gene is TRBJ2-1, the V gene TRBV5-1, with 7 nucleotides matching TRBD2. J gave up 6 bases and V 0 bases, and 12 bases lay outside the gene matches. The CDR3 length is 17 residues. CDR1 and CDR2 from the germline V gene are SGHRS and YFSETQ. The CDR3 is CASSLGRLAEDRNEQFF. CDR3 nucleotides: TGCGCCAGCAGCTTGGGGCGTCTAGCGGAGGACCGCAATGAGCAGTTCTTC.

The rearrangement links TRBV7-6 to TRBJ2-3, with 14 bases identical to TRBD2. Germline V CDR1 and CDR2: SGHVS, FNYEAQ. The CDR3 covers 15 residues. V lost 5 bases to trimming and J lost 6 bases; unmatched junction nucleotides: 4. The CDR3 protein is CASSATSGGGDTQYF. The CDR3 coding sequence is TGTGCCAGCAGCGCGACTAGCGGGGGGGGCGATACGCAGTATTTT.

This CDR3 is CASSPLSGGETQYF. CDR3 DNA: TGTGCCAGCAGCCCCCTGTCGGGGGGAGAGACCCAGTACTTC. V gene TRBV5-4 combines with J gene TRBJ2-5; 7 bases are shared with TRBD2. The CDR3 totals 14 residues. V trimming: 4 bases; J trimming: 4 bases; junction bases outside the gene matches: 7. Per germline, CDR1 SGHNT and CDR2 YYREEE (reference sequence). The variable domain in full, completed from reference TRBV5-4 and TRBJ2-5, reads ETGVTQSPTHLIKTRGQQVTLRCSSQSGHNTVSWYQQALGQGPQFIFQYYREEENGRGNFPPRFSGLQFPNYSSELNVNALELDDSALYLCASSPLSGGETQYFGPGTRLLVL.

The chain's CDR3 is CASSLGVSGIWNEQFF. As DNA, the CDR3 is TGTGCCAGCAGCTTAGGGGTTAGCGGGATTTGGAATGAGCAGTTCTTC. The J gene is TRBJ2-1, the V gene TRBV13; 8 bases line up with TRBD2. Trimming took 0 bases from V and 7 from J; bases not matched to a gene: 8. The CDR3 has 16 amino acids. Germline V gene data show CDR1 as PRHDT and CDR2 as FYEKMQ (reference sequence). Combining the CDR3 with reference TRBV13 and TRBJ2-1 gives the whole variable domain AAGVIQSPRHLIKEKRETATLKCYPIPRHDTVYWYQQGPGQDPQFLISFYEKMQSDKGSIPDRFSAQQFSDYHSELNMSSLELGDSALYFCASSLGVSGIWNEQFFGPGTRLTVL.

J is TRBJ2-1 and V is TRBV4-2; 7 bases are shared with TRBD2. CDR1 and CDR2 (germline): LGHNA, YNFKEQ. The CDR3 is made up of 13 amino acids. Losses at the gene ends were 0 bases for V and 8 bases for J; bases not matched to a gene: 1. This chain's CDR3 is CASSQDRGDEQFF. CDR3 nucleotide sequence: TGTGCCAGCAGCCAAGATCGGGGGGATGAGCAGTTCTTC.

The CDR3 DNA is TGCGCCAGCCGCCTCAGCGGGAGGGCAGATACGCAGTATTTT. Its protein product is CASRLSGRADTQYF. The chain has TRBV10-2 and TRBJ2-3; TRBD2 matches at 10 bases. The trim removed 8 bases at V and 4 bases at J, leaving 6 bases unmatched. Germline V gene data show CDR1 as WSHSY and CDR2 as SAAADI. CDR3 length: 14 residues.

V and J are TRBV19 and TRBJ2-6, with a weak D call TRBD1 (5 bases). Trimming removed 6 bases from V and 7 bases from J, with 16 bases in between. This CDR3 has 15 amino acids. Germline CDR1 and CDR2: LNHDA and SQIVND (reference sequence). The CDR3 reads CASSQTEELANVLTF. The CDR3 DNA sequence: TGTGCCAGTAGCCAGACAGAGGAACTTGCCAACGTCCTGACTTTC.

The J gene is TRBJ2-1, the V gene TRBV7-9, with 9 bases matching TRBD2. Germline lookup yields CDR1 SEHNR and CDR2 FQNEAQ (reference sequence). The ends lost 2 bases at V and 2 bases at J; junction bases unmatched: 1. This CDR3 has 15 residues. The CDR3 DNA reads as TGTGCCAGCAGCTTACTAGCGGGACCCTACAATGAGCAGTTCTTC. It encodes CASSLLAGPYNEQFF.

Comments on this clone: Germline is not matched at one junction end, which may reflect a read error. The rearrangement uses TRBV11-2 and TRBJ1-1, with 7 bases aligning to TRBD1. CDR1 and CDR2 from the germline V gene are SGHAT and FQNNGV. The CDR3 runs 15 residues. The CDR3 sequence: CASSLEQGLNTEAFF. The CDR3 DNA sequence: TGTGCCAGCAGCCTAGAACAGGGGCTGAACACTGAAGCTTTCTTT.

This chain connects TRBV5-6 to TRBJ2-7; perhaps TRBD2 as D (6 bases). Trimming took 4 bases from V and 5 from J, leaving 16 bases between them. The CDR3 is made up of 14 amino acids. The germline gives CDR1 SGHDT, CDR2 YYEEEE. In nucleotides, the CDR3 is TGTGCCAGCAGCATCCAGGGAGGCCCCCACGAGCAGTACTTC. Amino acid sequence: CASSIQGGPHEQYF.

This rearrangement joins TRBV27 to TRBJ2-3; unclear D gene. V lost 4 bases and J 0 bases, leaving 8 bases between the germline ends. The germline gives CDR1 MNHEY, CDR2 SMNVEV (reference sequence). CDR3 length: 14 amino acids. The CDR3: CASSSVPSTDTQYF. CDR3 sequence (DNA): TGTGCCAGCAGTTCGGTACCTAGCACAGATACGCAGTATTTT.

The V and J genes are TRBV30 and TRBJ1-3; D is unresolved. CDR1 and CDR2 (germline): GTSNPN, SVGIG (reference sequence). The CDR3 spans 13 residues. Deletions cut 3 bases from V and 0 bases from J, with 6 bases between. The CDR3, as DNA: TGTGCCTGGAGCTCCAGCTCTGGAAACACCATATATTTT. This gives the protein CAWSSSSGNTIYF.

The chain links TRBV27 to TRBJ1-4; 7 positions agree with TRBD1. The length of the CDR3 is 16 residues. The germline gives CDR1 MNHEY, CDR2 SMNVEV (reference sequence). Germline trimming cut 6 bases from V and 0 bases from J; bases unmatched to any gene: 7. Here the CDR3 DNA reads TGTGCCAGCAGAACTTACACAGGGGCAACTAATGAAAAACTGTTTTTT. Translated: CASRTYTGATNEKLFF.

V and J are TRBV19 and TRBJ2-5, with a possible D match to TRBD1 (6 bases). The germline gives CDR1 LNHDA, CDR2 SQIVND (reference sequence). Trimming took off 3 bases at V and 3 bases at J, with 8 bases between the two ends. This CDR3 region has 13 residues. CDR3 in DNA: TGTGCCAGTAGTATGGGACAAGAAGAGACCCAGTACTTC. Translation gives CASSMGQEETQYF.

The chain uses TRBV2 and TRBJ2-7; 8 bases fit TRBD1. V trimming: 3 bases; J trimming: 5 bases; junction bases outside the gene matches: 9. From germline, CDR1 is SNHLY and CDR2 FYNNEI. This CDR3 comprises 15 residues. Written as DNA, the CDR3 is TGTGCCAGCAGTGAGGGACAGGATCCTCGACACGAGCAGTACTTC. The encoded protein is CASSEGQDPRHEQYF.

The chain joins TRBV7-6 to TRBJ2-3, with TRBD2 matching 13 bases. The V segment lost 5 bases and the J segment 3 bases; nucleotides outside the gene matches: 8. The germline gives CDR1 SGHVS, CDR2 FNYEAQ. This CDR3 contains 17 residues. The CDR3 nucleotides are TGTGCCAGCAGCCCGGGACTAGCGGGACCTATTACAGATACGCAGTATTTT. Translated: CASSPGLAGPITDTQYF. Together with reference TRBV7-6 and TRBJ2-3, the CDR3 gives the full variable domain: GAGVSQSPRYKVTKRGQDVALRCDPISGHVSLYWYRQALGQGPEFLTYFNYEAQQDKSGLPNDRFSAERPEGSISTLTIQRTEQRDSAMYRCASSPGLAGPITDTQYFGPGTRLTVL.

The V and J genes are TRBV21-1 and TRBJ1-5; the D segment call TRBD1 is taken from the table without a DNA check. TRBV21-1 is described as a pseudogene. The CDR3 covers 14 residues. The CDR3 DNA sequence: TGTGCCAGCAGCAACGGGACAGGGAATCAGCCCCAGCATTTT. Protein sequence: CASSNGTGNQPQHF.

V gene TRBV2 combines with J gene TRBJ1-5, with 10 positions matching TRBD1. The V gene's germline CDR1 is SNHLY and CDR2 FYNNEI. There are 17 residues in the CDR3. The ends lost 0 bases at V and 7 bases at J; junction bases unmatched: 9. Here the CDR3 DNA reads TGTGCCAGCAGTGAAGCGCTTCGAGGGACAGGGGCACAGCCCCAGCATTTT. This translates into CASSEALRGTGAQPQHF.

This clone showed up just a few times. V usage is TRBV30 and J usage is TRBJ2-1; 10 bases match TRBD2. The J segment lost 6 bases and the V segment lost 4 bases, leaving 9 bases of the junction unmatched. CDR3 size: 15 residues. The germline V gene encodes CDR1 GTSNPN and CDR2 SVGIG (reference sequence). The CDR3 DNA reads as TGTGCCTGGAAAGAGAGCGGGAGGGATGGCAATGAGCAGTTCTTC. Translation: CAWKESGRDGNEQFF.

The CDR3 region is CASSPRDRQETQYF. The DNA for the CDR3 is TGTGCCAGCTCACCAAGGGACAGACAAGAGACCCAGTACTTC. V gene TRBV18 combines with J gene TRBJ2-5, with TRBD1 matching 7 bases. The ends lost 2 bases at V and 2 bases at J; junction bases unmatched: 2. The germline V gene has CDR1 KGHSH and CDR2 LQKENI. The CDR3 is 14 amino acids.

This clone showed up just once. The chain combines TRBV4-3 with TRBJ2-7; D is perhaps TRBD2 (6 bases). Germline V CDR1 and CDR2: LGHNA, YSLEER. Trimming cost V 0 bases and J 2 bases, with 14 bases left between them. The length of the CDR3 is 16 residues. Here the CDR3 DNA reads TGCGCCAGCAGCCAAGAACTCGGGAGTCTGACCTACGAGCAGTACTTC. Its translation is CASSQELGSLTYEQYF.

This CDR3 is CASSPRHSGDRLYNEQFF. CDR3 DNA: TGCGCCAGCAGCCCACGACATAGCGGGGATCGCCTCTACAATGAGCAGTTCTTC. The chain combines TRBV4-3 with TRBJ2-1; 8 bases agree with TRBD2. This CDR3 spans 18 amino acids. The ends lost 4 bases at V and 3 bases at J; junction bases unmatched: 14. Looked up from germline, CDR1 is LGHNA and CDR2 is YSLEER.

The chain recombines TRBV5-1 with TRBJ2-1; the match to TRBD2 covers 11 bases. CDR3 length: 15 amino acids. The V gene's germline CDR1 is SGHRS and CDR2 YFSETQ. V trimming: 2 bases; J trimming: 6 bases; junction bases outside the gene matches: 4. The CDR3 DNA reads as TGCGCCAGCAGCTTCGGGACTAGCGGAAGCAATGAGCAGTTCTTC. This sequence encodes CASSFGTSGSNEQFF.

The sample holds a few counts of this clone. The chain carries TRBV4-3 and TRBJ2-3; 9 nucleotides line up with TRBD2. The V gene end was trimmed by 1 base and the J gene end by 4 bases; junction bases not matched to a gene: 6. CDR3 size: 16 residues. CDR1 LGHNA and CDR2 YSLEER come from the germline V gene. The CDR3 is CASSQVRAGGADTQYF. The DNA of the CDR3 is TGCGCCAGCAGCCAAGTAAGAGCGGGAGGAGCAGATACGCAGTATTTT.

The chain is built from TRBV19 and TRBJ1-5; no clear D gene. CDR1 is LNHDA and CDR2 is SQIVND in the germline V gene (reference sequence). The CDR3 extends over 14 amino acids. Between the trimmed V and J ends, which lost 6 bases and 11 bases, there was a span of 20 bases. CDR3 in DNA: TGTGCCAGTAGCAGAAGAGGAGAGATCAAGACCCAGCATTTT. Its translation is CASSRRGEIKTQHF.

J is TRBJ2-1 and V is TRBV14, with 10 positions matching TRBD2. The V and J ends lost 1 base and 7 bases, in that order; junction bases with no gene match: 4. CDR1 is SGHDN and CDR2 is FVKESK in the germline V gene. The CDR3 loop spans 15 amino acids. This chain's CDR3 is CASSQVGLAMNEQFF. In nucleotides, the CDR3 is TGTGCCAGCAGCCAAGTGGGACTAGCGATGAATGAGCAGTTCTTC.